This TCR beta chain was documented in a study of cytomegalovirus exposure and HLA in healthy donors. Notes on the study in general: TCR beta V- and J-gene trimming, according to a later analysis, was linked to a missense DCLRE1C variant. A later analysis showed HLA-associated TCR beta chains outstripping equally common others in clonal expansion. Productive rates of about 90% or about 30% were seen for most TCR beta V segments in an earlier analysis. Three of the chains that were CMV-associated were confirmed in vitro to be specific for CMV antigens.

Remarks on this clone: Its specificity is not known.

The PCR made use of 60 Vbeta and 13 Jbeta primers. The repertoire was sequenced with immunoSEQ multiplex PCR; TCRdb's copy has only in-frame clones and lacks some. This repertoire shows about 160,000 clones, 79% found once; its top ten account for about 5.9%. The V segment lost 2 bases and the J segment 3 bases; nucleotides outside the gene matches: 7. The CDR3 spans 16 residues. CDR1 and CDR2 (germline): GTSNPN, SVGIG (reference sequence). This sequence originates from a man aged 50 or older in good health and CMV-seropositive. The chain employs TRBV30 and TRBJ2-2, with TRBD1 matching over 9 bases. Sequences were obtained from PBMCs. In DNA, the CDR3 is TGTGCCTGGAGTCTCGGACAGGGGCGGCACACCGGGGAGCTGTTTTTT. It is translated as CAWSLGQGRHTGELFF. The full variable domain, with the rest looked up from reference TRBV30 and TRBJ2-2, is SQTIHQWPATLVQPVGSPLSLECTVEGTSNPNLYWYRQAAGRGLQLLFYSVGIGQISSEVPQNLSASRPQDRQFILSSKKLLLSDSGFYLCAWSLGQGRHTGELFFGEGSRLTVL.